This passage covers 25 T cell receptor beta chains from one sample sequenced in a study of cytomegalovirus exposure and HLA in healthy donors. PCR amplification relied on 60 Vbeta primers (plus 13 Jbeta primers). Profiled with immunoSEQ multiplex PCR; TCRdb holds only in-frame clones, not every one. The table shows under 200,000 clones, with around four fifths occurring only once. Sequencing was performed on PBMCs. The source of these receptors is a woman aged 50 to 60 in good health and CMV-seronegative.

The chain recombines TRBV2 with TRBJ2-5; 8 bases fit TRBD2. The CDR3 has 12 amino acids. V lost 7 bases and J lost 5; bases outside the gene matches: 3. CDR1 and CDR2 from the germline V gene are SNHLY and FYNNEI. The CDR3 protein is CASTGGEETQYF. The CDR3 bases are TGTGCCAGCACGGGGGGGGAGGAGACCCAGTACTTC. The variable domain in full, completed from reference TRBV2 and TRBJ2-5, reads EPEVTQTPSHQVTQMGQEVILRCVPISNHLYFYWYRQILGQKVEFLVSFYNNEISEKSEIFDDQFSVERPDGSNFTLKIRSTKLEDSAMYFCASTGGEETQYFGPGTRLLVL.

This clone was seen once. A junction end diverges from the germline sequence, so it may reflect a read error. This chain links TRBV7-7 with TRBJ2-2; D may be TRBD2 (6 bases). This CDR3 region has 14 residues. Germline CDR1 SSHAT, CDR2 FNYEAQ (reference sequence). The CDR3, as DNA: TGTGCTAGCAGCTCCTACGGGAGACCCGGGGAGCTGTTTTTT. It encodes CASSSYGRPGELFF.

This clone was counted a single time. This chain uses TRBV18 with TRBJ1-1; 7 nucleotides agree with TRBD1. This CDR3 is 15 amino acids long. J gave up 2 bases and V 0 bases, and 3 bases lay outside the gene matches. Germline assignment: CDR1 KGHSH and CDR2 LQKENI. The CDR3: CASSPPGQINTEAFF. CDR3 coding DNA: TGTGCCAGCTCACCACCGGGACAGATCAACACTGAAGCTTTCTTT.

This chain connects TRBV10-3 to TRBJ1-1, with 9 bases lining up with TRBD1. From germline, CDR1 is ENHRY and CDR2 SYGVKD. V lost 10 bases to trimming and J lost 2 bases; unmatched junction nucleotides: 5. The length of the CDR3 is 13 residues. CDR3 in DNA: TGTGCCACCCAGACAGGGGGTAACACTGAAGCTTTCTTT. Amino acids: CATQTGGNTEAFF.

The table lists this clone with a few counts. This sequence joins TRBV29-1 and TRBJ1-4; 12 bases fit TRBD1. The CDR3 covers 14 residues. V lost 6 bases and J lost 7; bases outside the gene matches: 6. Germline CDR1 and CDR2: SQVTM and ANQGSEA. The CDR3 reads CSVIGTGGSEKLFF. In DNA, the CDR3 is TGCAGCGTGATTGGGACAGGGGGCAGTGAAAAACTGTTTTTT.

The J gene is TRBJ1-2, the V gene TRBV5-4; 10 nucleotides match TRBD1. V shed 1 base, J shed 4 bases, and the junction held 13 bases outside the gene matches. Germline CDR1 and CDR2: SGHNT and YYREEE (reference sequence). The CDR3 is 18 amino acids. The CDR3 DNA sequence: TGTGCCAGCAGCTTGCTTGGGACAGGGGTTCCCTTTGGCTATGGCTACACCTTC. This codes for CASSLLGTGVPFGYGYTF.

This sequence joins TRBV28 and TRBJ1-3, with 10 nucleotides matching TRBD1. Germline-derived CDR1 and CDR2 are MDHEN and SYDVKM. V gave up 6 bases and J gave up 5 bases; unmatched junction bases: 7. The CDR3 is 15 amino acids. The CDR3 DNA follows: TGTGCCAGCAGCAAAGGGGGACAGGGGAGAAACACCATATATTTT. Translation: CASSKGGQGRNTIYF.

V usage is TRBV5-1 and J usage is TRBJ2-3; 7 bases line up with TRBD2. With 1 base clipped from V and 0 bases from J, the junction kept 2 bases outside the gene matches. Germline lookup yields CDR1 SGHRS and CDR2 YFSETQ. The CDR3 runs to 15 residues. The CDR3, as DNA: TGCGCCAGCAGCTTGAACGGGGGGAGCACAGATACGCAGTATTTT. Protein: CASSLNGGSTDTQYF.

The genes are TRBV6-6 and TRBJ2-4, with TRBD1 identical over 8 bases. The V gene's germline CDR1 is MNHNY and CDR2 SVGAGI (reference sequence). The CDR3 is 14 amino acids. V was pared by 5 bases and J by 5 bases, with 5 bases of the junction left unmatched. Here the CDR3 reads CASSKRTGQNIQYF. The CDR3 DNA follows: TGTGCCAGCAGTAAAAGGACAGGGCAAAACATTCAGTACTTC.

V and J are TRBV7-6 and TRBJ2-7, with TRBD2 matching over 7 bases. CDR3 size: 14 residues. After removal of 5 bases from V and 0 bases from J, the junction contained 4 bases not matched to a gene. Germline V CDR1 and CDR2: SGHVS, FNYEAQ. CDR3 amino acids: CASSPTGGSYEQYF. The DNA for the CDR3 is TGTGCCAGCAGCCCGACGGGGGGCTCCTACGAGCAGTACTTC.

The chain carries TRBV7-8 and TRBJ1-1, with TRBD1 as a possible D gene (5 bases). This CDR3 is 14 amino acids long. Trimming took off 5 bases at V and 9 bases at J, with 19 bases between the two ends. Germline V gene data show CDR1 as SGHVS and CDR2 as FQNEAQ. CDR3 protein: CASSPSYQGKKAFF. CDR3 nucleotide sequence: TGTGCCAGCAGCCCCTCCTACCAGGGTAAGAAAGCTTTCTTT.

The rearrangement links TRBV5-1 to TRBJ2-3; D is ambiguous. In germline, CDR1 is SGHRS, CDR2 YFSETQ. The V gene lost 4 bases and the J gene lost 0 bases, with 6 bases spanning the gap. CDR3 length: 13 amino acids. CDR3: CASSEPSTDTQYF. The DNA of the CDR3 is TGCGCCAGCAGCGAGCCCAGCACAGATACGCAGTATTTT.

This clone has only a few counts. The V call is TRBV7-9, the J call TRBJ1-1; TRBD1 agrees at 7 bases. Losses at the gene ends were 7 bases for V and 4 bases for J; bases not matched to a gene: 12. The CDR3 is 15 residues long. Germline CDR1 is SEHNR and CDR2 is FQNEAQ (reference sequence). CDR3 residues: CASNERRDRLTEAFF. As DNA, the CDR3 is TGTGCCAGCAACGAAAGGCGGGACAGACTCACTGAAGCTTTCTTT. The entire variable domain, with the rest obtained from reference TRBV7-9 and TRBJ1-1, is as follows: DTGVSQNPRHKITKRGQNVTFRCDPISEHNRLYWYRQTLGQGPEFLTYFQNEAQLEKSRLLSDRFSAERPKGSFSTLEIQRTEQGDSAMYLCASNERRDRLTEAFFGQGTRLTVV.

The rearrangement joins TRBV7-3 to TRBJ2-1, with 7 bases that match TRBD2. The ends lost 3 bases at V and 5 bases at J; junction bases unmatched: 4. Germline CDR1 and CDR2: SGHTA and FQGTGA. CDR3 length equals 14 residues. The CDR3 nucleotides are TGTGCCAGCAGCTTCACTAGCGCTAACAATGAGCAGTTCTTC. Its protein product is CASSFTSANNEQFF.

This clone occurred once. This chain joins TRBV10-3 and TRBJ2-2, with 9 bases fitting TRBD1. V gave up 6 bases and J gave up 2 bases; unmatched junction bases: 4. This CDR3 comprises 15 residues. Germline CDR1 ENHRY, CDR2 SYGVKD. CDR3 protein: CAIRKGQGNTGELFF. CDR3 nucleotide sequence: TGTGCCATCAGAAAGGGACAGGGTAACACCGGGGAGCTGTTTTTT.

The chain has TRBV28 and TRBJ1-1; 7 bases align to TRBD1. Germline CDR1 and CDR2: MDHEN and SYDVKM. This CDR3 has 15 amino acids. After removal of 6 bases from V and 0 bases from J, the junction contained 7 bases not matched to a gene. The CDR3 is CASRAGTAMNTEAFF. The CDR3 DNA sequence: TGTGCCAGCAGGGCTGGGACAGCGATGAACACTGAAGCTTTCTTT. The variable domain in full, completed from reference TRBV28 and TRBJ1-1, reads DVKVTQSSRYLVKRTGEKVFLECVQDMDHENMFWYRQDPGLGLRLIYFSYDVKMKEKGDIPEGYSVSREKKERFSLILESASTNQTSMYLCASRAGTAMNTEAFFGQGTRLTVV.

The chain links TRBV7-6 to TRBJ2-2; no definite D call. Germline CDR1 reads SGHVS; CDR2 reads FNYEAQ. Trimming removed 3 bases at V and 2 bases at J, with 10 bases between. The CDR3 extends over 15 amino acids. The CDR3 sequence is CASSFDDFNTGELFF. The CDR3 nucleotides are TGTGCCAGCAGCTTCGACGACTTCAACACCGGGGAGCTGTTTTTT.

The genes are TRBV28 and TRBJ1-1, with 9 bases fitting TRBD1. The CDR3 spans 15 residues. With V trimmed by 6 bases and J by 4 bases, 9 bases remained unmatched. Germline assignment: CDR1 MDHEN and CDR2 SYDVKM. CDR3 region: CASRFTGGAGTEAFF. The CDR3 region has the DNA TGTGCCAGCAGATTCACAGGGGGCGCGGGCACTGAAGCTTTCTTT.

V is TRBV7-9 and J is TRBJ1-2; no clear D. The V gene lost 5 bases and the J gene lost 4 bases, with 8 bases spanning the gap. CDR3 size: 12 residues. Germline loops: CDR1 SEHNR, CDR2 FQNEAQ (reference sequence). CDR3 protein: CASSPEGYGYTF. In DNA form, the CDR3 reads TGTGCCAGCAGCCCTGAGGGCTATGGCTACACCTTC.

This clone appeared a few times. As DNA, the CDR3 is TGTGCCAGCAGCCAACTGACTAGCGGGGGGGCCGATGAGCAGTTCTTC. Protein product: CASSQLTSGGADEQFF. The V and J genes are TRBV4-2 and TRBJ2-1; the match to TRBD2 covers 14 bases. The CDR3 is 16 amino acids. Germline lookup yields CDR1 LGHNA and CDR2 YNFKEQ. V lost 2 bases and J lost 8; bases outside the gene matches: 5.

CDR3 in amino acids: CASSRLAGETDTQYF. The CDR3, as DNA: TGTGCCAGCAGCCGACTAGCGGGGGAAACAGATACGCAGTATTTT. The rearrangement uses TRBV7-9 and TRBJ2-3, with 12 positions matching TRBD2. The CDR3 has 15 amino acids. Trimming at V came to 5 bases and at J to 3 bases, leaving 3 bases not matched to a gene. Germline-derived CDR1 and CDR2 are SEHNR and FQNEAQ (reference sequence).

The rearrangement links TRBV5-1 to TRBJ1-1, with TRBD1 matching over 10 bases. After removal of 5 bases from V and 0 bases from J, the junction contained 7 bases not matched to a gene. CDR3 length: 16 residues. The germline CDR1 and CDR2 sequences are SGHRS and YFSETQ. In DNA form, the CDR3 reads TGCGCCAGCAGGCCGACAGGGGGCGACCTGAACACTGAAGCTTTCTTT. It encodes CASRPTGGDLNTEAFF.

V is TRBV5-1 and J is TRBJ2-1; 10 bases are shared with TRBD2. After removal of 0 bases from V and 5 bases from J, the junction contained 5 bases not matched to a gene. Germline CDR1 SGHRS, CDR2 YFSETQ. The CDR3 has 16 residues. The DNA of the CDR3 is TGCGCCAGCAGCTTGGATTCTAGCGGGGGCCACAATGAGCAGTTCTTC. This sequence encodes CASSLDSSGGHNEQFF.

The chain has TRBV27 and TRBJ2-1, with 7 bases aligning to TRBD2. Looked up from germline, CDR1 is MNHEY and CDR2 is SMNVEV (reference sequence). The CDR3 has 15 residues. The V gene end was trimmed by 2 bases and the J gene end by 6 bases; junction bases not matched to a gene: 7. CDR3 in DNA: TGTGCCAGCAGTTTACCAGCGGGATCACTCAATGAGCAGTTCTTC. This translates into CASSLPAGSLNEQFF.

J is TRBJ2-6 and V is TRBV7-9; D is unresolved. The CDR3 is 15 amino acids. V was shortened by 5 bases and J by 2 bases, with 10 bases between the two germline ends. The germline V gene encodes CDR1 SEHNR and CDR2 FQNEAQ (reference sequence). The CDR3 here is CASSPGSTGANVLTF. The CDR3 DNA is TGTGCCAGCAGCCCCGGTTCTACTGGGGCCAACGTCCTGACTTTC.